Reported below is one T cell receptor beta chain. The data were taken from a study of T cell changes during pregnancy in multiple sclerosis. Germline CDR1 and CDR2: LGHNT and FRNRAP. Trimming at V came to 6 bases and at J to 4 bases, leaving 9 bases not matched to a gene. This CDR3 has 16 amino acids. Assay: immunoSEQ multiplex PCR; the TCRdb copy retains only in-frame clones and omits some. The sample yields about 73,000 clones, roughly nine tenths seen once. The J gene is TRBJ2-3, the V gene TRBV12-5, with TRBD2 identical over 11 bases. The material sequenced was peripheral blood, taken in the second trimester of pregnancy. The TCR was taken from a female donor in good health, enrolled as a control in a pregnancy study. In DNA, the CDR3 is TGTGCTAGTGGCATTGGGCTAGCGGGGGGTTCAGATACGCAGTATTTT. Amino acids: CASGIGLAGGSDTQYF.